What follows are 7 T cell receptor beta chains derived from one specimen sequenced in a study of shared clonotypes between healthy human individuals. Clones were sequenced by immunoSEQ multiplex PCR, and TCRdb holds only the in-frame ones, with some missing. The sample has roughly 680,000 clones; 72% are singletons. Sequenced sample: memory CD4+ T cells sorted from blood. Subset noted: CD45RA-negative fraction. The receptor source for this set is a woman aged 25 to 39 in good health.

The chain recombines TRBV28 with TRBJ2-5; 10 nucleotides agree with TRBD2. The ends lost 11 bases at V and 3 bases at J; junction bases unmatched: 9. Germline V CDR1 and CDR2: MDHEN, SYDVKM. The CDR3 totals 14 residues. The CDR3 DNA follows: TGTGCCGGGATGCCGGGACTAGCGAAAGAGACCCAGTACTTC. It translates to CAGMPGLAKETQYF.

The chain carries TRBV19 and TRBJ2-1; TRBD2 matches at 9 bases. Germline V gene sequence: CDR1 LNHDA, CDR2 SQIVND (reference sequence). CDR3 length: 13 amino acids. Trimming cost V 7 bases and J 6 bases; bases outside gene matches: 4. The chain's CDR3 is CASMASGVNEQFF. The CDR3 region has the DNA TGTGCCAGTATGGCTAGCGGGGTCAATGAGCAGTTCTTC. Full variable domain (missing parts from reference TRBV19 and TRBJ2-1): DGGITQSPKYLFRKEGQNVTLSCEQNLNHDAMYWYRQDPGQGLRLIYYSQIVNDFQKGDIAEGYSVSREKKESFPLTVTSAQKNPTAFYLCASMASGVNEQFFGPGTRLTVL.

The chain links TRBV30 to TRBJ2-7; 9 bases are a match to TRBD1. Germline values: CDR1 GTSNPN, CDR2 SVGIG (reference sequence). This CDR3 has 14 amino acids. The J segment lost 2 bases and the V segment lost 3 bases, leaving 5 bases of the junction unmatched. The CDR3, as DNA: TGTGCCTGGAGCCTGGGACAGGGACCCTACGAGCAGTACTTC. It yields the protein CAWSLGQGPYEQYF.

This clone was seen just once. The chain links TRBV27 to TRBJ1-4; the D gene is possibly TRBD1 (6 bases). Trimming pared 1 base from V and 8 bases from J, leaving 11 bases between. CDR3 length equals 14 residues. Germline-derived CDR1 and CDR2 are MNHEY and SMNVEV (reference sequence). CDR3 amino acids: CASSLLGAGEKLFF. The CDR3 nucleotides are TGTGCCAGCAGTTTATTGGGGGCTGGGGAAAAACTGTTTTTT. The full variable domain, its missing parts supplied by reference TRBV27 and TRBJ1-4, is EAQVTQNPRYLITVTGKKLTVTCSQNMNHEYMSWYRQDPGLGLRQIYYSMNVEVTDKGDVPEGYKVSRKEKRNFPLILESPSPNQTSLYFCASSLLGAGEKLFFGSGTQLSVL.

V usage is TRBV7-8 and J usage is TRBJ2-1; TRBD1 matches 10 bases. This CDR3 spans 17 amino acids. After removal of 1 base from V and 4 bases from J, the junction contained 7 bases not matched to a gene. CDR1 SGHVS and CDR2 FQNEAQ come from the germline V gene. CDR3 sequence reads: CASSLGRPGQGYNEQFF. Here the CDR3 DNA reads TGTGCCAGCAGCTTAGGCAGACCGGGACAGGGGTACAATGAGCAGTTCTTC.

The V call is TRBV11-2, the J call TRBJ1-3; D remains ambiguous. The V gene's germline CDR1 is SGHAT and CDR2 FQNNGV. CDR3 size: 16 residues. The V and J ends lost 5 bases and 0 bases respectively, with 14 bases between them. CDR3 sequence reads: CASSHPPMISGNTIYF. The CDR3 DNA is TGTGCCAGCAGCCACCCTCCCATGATCTCTGGAAACACCATATATTTT.

The V call is TRBV11-2, the J call TRBJ2-5; TRBD1 is a possible D gene (5 bases). The CDR3 runs 16 residues. Germline CDR1 and CDR2: SGHAT and FQNNGV. Trimming removed 0 bases at V and 2 bases at J, with 13 bases between. The CDR3 protein is CASSLDLVQGQETQYF. CDR3 DNA: TGTGCCAGCAGCTTAGATCTCGTCCAGGGTCAAGAGACCCAGTACTTC.